One and the same sample provided the 21 T cell receptor beta chains below, sequenced in a study of blood T cells in healthy people across ages. A sample-barcoded 5' primer and a J-beta primer mix were used in a second PCR of roughly 7 to 11 cycles. TCRdb analysed the 5' RACE reads with MiXCR anew, one entry per CDR3 protein. This sample has 1.5 million or so distinct CDR3 sequences, with approximately 42% found just once. The sequencing input was blood. The receptors here all came from a woman between 18 and 29 years old in good health.

This chain connects TRBV5-1 to TRBJ2-3; 12 nucleotides agree with TRBD2. Per germline, CDR1 SGHRS and CDR2 YFSETQ. This CDR3 comprises 17 residues. Unmatched junction bases numbered 12, after V lost 7 bases and J lost 3 bases. The CDR3 region is CASRRNLAGGPTDTQYF. As DNA, the CDR3 is TGCGCCAGCCGAAGGAATCTAGCGGGAGGGCCTACAGATACGCAGTATTTT.

This clonotype appeared a few times. The chain uses TRBV3-1 and TRBJ1-1, with 8 nucleotides matching TRBD1. Trimming cost V 2 bases and J 5 bases; bases outside gene matches: 1. This CDR3 has 13 residues. CDR1 is LGHDT and CDR2 is YNNKEL in the germline V gene (reference sequence). The CDR3 is CASSQQGATEAFF. The CDR3 DNA follows: TGTGCCAGCAGCCAACAGGGGGCTACTGAAGCTTTCTTT.

The chain links TRBV20-1 to TRBJ1-1; TRBD1 aligns across 8 bases. CDR3 size: 13 residues. CDR1 and CDR2 from the germline V gene are DFQATT and SNEGSKA (reference sequence). V was clipped by 0 bases and J by 11 bases; unmatched bases: 8. CDR3 DNA sequence: TGCAGTGCTAGAGACCTAGGGGGACAGGAGGCTTTCTTT. This translates into CSARDLGGQEAFF.

As regards this clonotype: A much larger clone lies a single base off, so this may be a read error. The V and J genes are TRBV6-2 or TRBV6-3 and TRBJ2-7; TRBD1 matches at 7 bases. From germline, CDR1 is MNHEY and CDR2 SVGEGT. The length of the CDR3 is 13 residues. The CDR3 DNA follows: TGTACCAGCATCGGGACAGACGGTTGGAAGCAGTACTTC. Encoded protein: CTSIGTDGWKQYF.

The chain couples TRBV27 to TRBJ1-1; tentative D call: TRBD1 (5 bases). Germline V lookup: CDR1 MNHEY, CDR2 SMNVEV (reference sequence). The CDR3 contains 19 residues. V was shortened by 5 bases and J by 5 bases, with 30 bases between the two germline ends. The CDR3 region is CASSTEATGRGARGTEAFF. CDR3 DNA sequence: TGTGCCAGCAGTACCGAAGCCACGGGACGGGGAGCCCGAGGGACTGAAGCTTTCTTT.

This clonotype was recorded a few times. The V gene is TRBV28, the J gene TRBJ2-7, with 15 bases aligning to TRBD2. The CDR3 is 15 amino acids. CDR1 is MDHEN, CDR2 SYDVKM, per germline. With V trimmed by 6 bases and J by 6 bases, 6 bases remained unmatched. The DNA for the CDR3 is TGTGCCAGCAGGACACCGGGACTAGCGGGGGGCGAGCAGTACTTC. Its translation is CASRTPGLAGGEQYF.

The chain combines TRBV10-3 with TRBJ2-5; 10 nucleotides agree with TRBD2. CDR1 and CDR2 from the germline V gene are ENHRY and SYGVKD. V lost 2 bases, J lost 2 bases, and 8 bases stayed unmatched. The CDR3 is made up of 17 amino acids. This CDR3 is CAISERFSTSGQETQYF. In nucleotides, the CDR3 is TGTGCCATCAGTGAGCGCTTCTCGACTAGCGGGCAAGAGACCCAGTACTTC.

This clonotype was counted a few times. J is TRBJ1-2 and V is TRBV25-1; D is ambiguous. The CDR3 contains 12 residues. The V gene lost 1 base and the J gene lost 5 bases, with 5 bases spanning the gap. Germline V gene data show CDR1 as MGHDK and CDR2 as SYGVNS. CDR3 DNA sequence: TGTGCCAGCAGTGAATGGGAGTATGGCTACACCTTC. Translating it yields CASSEWEYGYTF.

The sample holds a few counts of this clonotype. Its ends do not fully match the called genes, so a read error is possible. The chain combines TRBV27 with TRBJ1-6; 9 bases fit TRBD1. CDR1 MNHEY and CDR2 SMNVEV come from the germline V gene (reference sequence). The CDR3 has 17 amino acids. CDR3 loop: CAGSLSVQGAYNSPLHF. CDR3 nucleotide sequence: TGTGCCGGCAGTTTATCGGTACAGGGGGCTTATAATTCACCCCTCCACTTT.

Remarks on this clonotype: This may be a read error: a much more frequent sequence differs by one nucleotide. The rearrangement uses TRBV6-6 and TRBJ2-5, with D uncertain. The length of the CDR3 is 12 residues. Germline V gene data show CDR1 as MNHNY and CDR2 as SVGAGI (reference sequence). Written as DNA, the CDR3 is TGTCCCAGCCGTGGAGACCAAGAGACCCAGTACTTC. Amino acids: CPSRGDQETQYF.

The chain combines TRBV5-1 with TRBJ2-5, with D hard to call. Germline-derived CDR1 and CDR2 are SGHRS and YFSETQ. The CDR3 has 17 residues. V was trimmed by 0 bases and J by 1 base, leaving 16 bases between them. The CDR3 region is CASSLGIQASGQETQYF. CDR3 DNA sequence: TGCGCCAGCAGCTTGGGAATTCAGGCGTCGGGCCAAGAGACCCAGTACTTC.

There are a few counts of this clonotype. The genes are TRBV4-1 and TRBJ1-2, with 7 bases aligning to TRBD1. Trimming at V came to 6 bases and at J to 5 bases, leaving 18 bases not matched to a gene. CDR1 is MGHRA, CDR2 YSYEKL, per germline. This CDR3 comprises 17 residues. CDR3 sequence reads: CASSPRPLDGTAYGYTF. The CDR3 DNA reads TGCGCCAGCAGTCCACGACCTCTCGACGGGACAGCATATGGCTACACCTTC.

This clonotype occurred a few times. The chain joins TRBV6-5 to TRBJ1-2, with 9 bases identical to TRBD1. The CDR3 is 15 residues long. Looked up from germline, CDR1 is MNHEY and CDR2 is SVGAGI. V was clipped by 2 bases and J by 3 bases; unmatched bases: 4. CDR3 coding DNA: TGTGCCAGCAGTTACGGTACAGGGGGCCACTATGGCTACACCTTC. It translates to CASSYGTGGHYGYTF.

This clonotype has only a few counts. The J gene is TRBJ1-6, the V gene TRBV20-1, with a weak D call TRBD1 (5 bases). Germline V gives CDR1 DFQATT, CDR2 SNEGSKA (reference sequence). The V and J ends lost 7 bases and 8 bases respectively, with 18 bases between them. The CDR3 is made up of 14 amino acids. In DNA form, the CDR3 reads TGCAGTGTCATGGCCGGGACCCCAGATTCACCCCTCCACTTT. Its protein product is CSVMAGTPDSPLHF.

The chain uses TRBV28 and TRBJ1-5; D might be TRBD1 (5 bases). CDR3 size: 16 residues. Trimming pared 4 bases from V and 2 bases from J, leaving 15 bases between. Germline V gene sequence: CDR1 MDHEN, CDR2 SYDVKM. The CDR3 coding sequence is TGTGCCAGCAGTTCCCCAGGAGGGGTTGGCAATCAGCCCCAGCATTTT. Its translation: CASSSPGGVGNQPQHF.

J is TRBJ2-1 and V is TRBV7-2, with 14 nucleotides matching TRBD2. From germline, CDR1 is SGHTA and CDR2 FQGNSA. CDR3 size: 20 residues. V gave up 2 bases and J gave up 1 base; unmatched junction bases: 10. This CDR3 reads CASSLRVQTSGGVSYNEQFF. CDR3 in DNA: TGTGCCAGCAGCTTACGAGTCCAGACTAGCGGGGGGGTATCCTACAATGAGCAGTTCTTC.

This clonotype was seen more than once but under ten times. The CDR3 loop is CASSSGAGNEKLFF. The CDR3 DNA is TGTGCCAGCAGTTCAGGGGCTGGTAATGAAAAACTGTTTTTT. The chain uses TRBV28 and TRBJ1-4; a possible D gene is TRBD1 (6 bases). V was trimmed by 4 bases and J by 4 bases, leaving 10 bases between them. The CDR3 runs 14 residues. Germline V CDR1 and CDR2: MDHEN, SYDVKM.

This clonotype occurred many times. The chain recombines TRBV3-1 with TRBJ2-7; possibly TRBD2 for D (7 bases). The ends were cut back, 0 bases at V and 3 bases at J, with 21 bases in the middle. Looked up from germline, CDR1 is LGHDT and CDR2 is YNNKEL (reference sequence). This CDR3 has 18 amino acids. The CDR3 is CASSQDLTGGRSFYEQYF. The CDR3 nucleotides are TGTGCCAGCAGCCAAGATCTCACGGGGGGCCGATCCTTCTACGAGCAGTACTTC.

This sequence joins TRBV5-6 and TRBJ2-7; D is possibly TRBD2 (5 bases). V was shortened by 1 base and J by 1 base, with 15 bases between the two germline ends. The CDR3 length is 16 residues. Germline V gives CDR1 SGHDT, CDR2 YYEEEE. CDR3 protein: CASSLSRTGYSYEQYF. CDR3 bases: TGTGCCAGCAGCTTGTCTCGGACGGGATATTCCTACGAGCAGTACTTC.

A word on this clonotype: A much larger clone lies one base from this, so it may be a read error. The gene calls are TRBV29-1 and TRBJ2-3; no definite D call. CDR3 length: 11 amino acids. Between the trimmed V and J ends, which lost 7 bases and 6 bases, there was a span of 11 bases. Germline-derived CDR1 and CDR2 are SQVTM and ANQGSEA. CDR3: CSGPSQDTQYF. The CDR3 DNA follows: TGCAGCGGCCCCTCCCAGGATACGCAGTATTTT.

J is TRBJ1-5 and V is TRBV7-9; D may be TRBD1 (6 bases). The germline V and J ends were trimmed by 4 bases and 6 bases, with 16 bases remaining between them. The CDR3 consists of 15 residues. Germline-derived CDR1 and CDR2 are SEHNR and FQNEAQ (reference sequence). CDR3 residues: CASSSREGGSQPQHF. The CDR3 nucleotides read TGTGCCAGCAGCTCACGGGAGGGGGGCAGTCAGCCCCAGCATTTT.